This entry lists 16 T cell receptor beta chains sequenced from one sample in a study of blood T cell repertoires in COVID-19. Data came from immunoSEQ multiplex PCR; TCRdb stores just in-frame clones and leaves some out. This table has under 200,000 clones, 70% to 90% appearing once. Sequenced input: peripheral blood. The receptors derive from a man aged 35 to 55 with active or convalescent COVID-19.

The CDR3 region is CASTSRETQYF. CDR3 DNA sequence: TGTGCCAGCACCAGTCGAGAGACCCAGTACTTC. V usage is TRBV6-5 and J usage is TRBJ2-5; no firm D call. V lost 7 bases and J 4 bases, leaving 7 bases between the germline ends. There are 11 residues in the CDR3. CDR1 and CDR2 from the germline V gene are MNHEY and SVGAGI.

V is TRBV11-2 and J is TRBJ1-1, with 7 positions matching TRBD1. Trimming cost V 1 base and J 4 bases; bases outside gene matches: 6. The CDR3 has 15 residues. Germline lookup yields CDR1 SGHAT and CDR2 FQNNGV. The DNA for the CDR3 is TGTGCCAGCAGCTTAGCCCAGACAGGGCCCACTGAAGCTTTCTTT. This codes for CASSLAQTGPTEAFF.

V usage is TRBV18 and J usage is TRBJ1-4; 12 bases are a match to TRBD1. This CDR3 is built from 17 residues. CDR1 and CDR2 from the germline V gene are KGHSH and LQKENI. The V gene end was trimmed by 3 bases and the J gene end by 2 bases; junction bases not matched to a gene: 4. CDR3: CASSPGTGGRTNEKLFF. CDR3 sequence (DNA): TGTGCCAGCTCACCTGGGACAGGGGGCAGGACTAATGAAAAACTGTTTTTT.

J is TRBJ2-1 and V is TRBV6-5, with D perhaps TRBD2 (6 bases). The CDR3 spans 15 residues. Germline V CDR1 and CDR2: MNHEY, SVGAGI. The V end lost 6 bases, the J end lost 5 bases, and 17 bases lay between the germline ends. The CDR3: CASRPAFGGNNEQFF. The DNA of the CDR3 is TGTGCCAGCAGGCCCGCCTTTGGCGGGAACAATGAGCAGTTCTTC.

Here the CDR3 reads CAWSWGAGNTIYF. The CDR3, as DNA: TGTGCCTGGAGTTGGGGAGCGGGAAACACCATATATTTT. The chain links TRBV30 to TRBJ1-3; the D is unclear. Germline-derived CDR1 and CDR2 are GTSNPN and SVGIG (reference sequence). Trimming took 2 bases from V and 4 from J, leaving 9 bases between them. This CDR3 contains 13 residues.

The rearrangement joins TRBV24-1 to TRBJ2-3; a weak D match, TRBD2 (6 bases). This CDR3 region has 17 residues. CDR1 and CDR2 (germline): KGHDR, SFDVKD. Trimming shortened V by 0 bases and J by 2 bases, and 14 bases separated the two germline ends. The CDR3 DNA sequence: TGTGCCACCAGTGATTTGCGGCGGGACGGAATCACAGATACGCAGTATTTT. Its translation: CATSDLRRDGITDTQYF.

The gene calls are TRBV21-1 and TRBJ1-2; the table's D call TRBD1 went unverified against the DNA. TRBV21-1 is tagged as a pseudogene. This CDR3 is built from 13 residues. The CDR3 nucleotides read TGTGCCAGCCGGACAGGGAAGAACTATGGCTACACCTTC. This sequence encodes CASRTGKNYGYTF.

The V call is TRBV18, the J call TRBJ2-2, with D uncertain. This CDR3 has 15 amino acids. CDR1 is KGHSH, CDR2 LQKENI, per germline. V lost 8 bases and J lost 0, with 13 bases in between. CDR3 DNA sequence: TGTGCCAGCACCCCTACGGGTCCGAACACCGGGGAGCTGTTTTTT. Translation: CASTPTGPNTGELFF. Complete variable domain (other parts from reference TRBV18 and TRBJ2-2): NAGVMQNPRHLVRRRGQEARLRCSPMKGHSHVYWYRQLPEEGLKFMVYLQKENIIDESGMPKERFSAEFPKEGPSILRIQQVVRGDSAAYFCASTPTGPNTGELFFGEGSRLTVL.

The V gene is TRBV5-6, the J gene TRBJ2-1, with 10 bases matching TRBD2. The V segment lost 6 bases and the J segment 9 bases; nucleotides outside the gene matches: 9. Germline CDR1 SGHDT, CDR2 YYEEEE. This CDR3 has 14 residues. The CDR3 is CASTAVSGGAEQFF. Here the CDR3 DNA reads TGTGCCAGCACGGCGGTGAGCGGGGGGGCTGAGCAGTTCTTC.

The chain has TRBV6-2 or TRBV6-3 and TRBJ2-7; 8 bases are a match to TRBD1. CDR1 and CDR2 from the germline V gene are MNHEY and SVGEGT. Trimming cost V 5 bases and J 3 bases; bases outside gene matches: 6. The CDR3 covers 14 residues. The chain's CDR3 is CASSAPGQDYEQYF. The DNA of the CDR3 is TGTGCCAGCAGTGCCCCGGGACAGGACTACGAGCAGTACTTC.

This clone has a single count. The chain employs TRBV19 and TRBJ1-3, with 8 bases aligning to TRBD1. CDR3 size: 17 residues. J was trimmed by 0 bases and V by 4 bases; bases with no gene match: 8. The germline CDR1 and CDR2 sequences are LNHDA and SQIVND (reference sequence). CDR3 in amino acids: CASSTRGTGGSGNTIYF. The DNA for the CDR3 is TGTGCCAGTAGTACTCGAGGAACAGGGGGCTCTGGAAACACCATATATTTT.

The table lists this clone with a count of one. This sequence joins TRBV28 and TRBJ1-5, with 7 nucleotides matching TRBD1. This CDR3 region has 16 residues. Germline CDR1 MDHEN, CDR2 SYDVKM. Trimming removed 1 base from V and 3 bases from J; junction bases left unmatched: 6. The CDR3 loop reads CASSLLEGGNNQPQHF. CDR3 coding DNA: TGTGCCAGCAGTTTATTGGAAGGGGGCAACAATCAGCCCCAGCATTTT. Full variable domain (missing parts from reference TRBV28 and TRBJ1-5): DVKVTQSSRYLVKRTGEKVFLECVQDMDHENMFWYRQDPGLGLRLIYFSYDVKMKEKGDIPEGYSVSREKKERFSLILESASTNQTSMYLCASSLLEGGNNQPQHFGDGTRLSIL.

The chain couples TRBV4-3 to TRBJ1-1; D gene unclear. The CDR3 spans 18 residues. V shed 0 bases and J shed 0 bases, with 17 bases lying between them. Germline loops: CDR1 LGHNA, CDR2 YSLEER. The CDR3 loop is CASSQDSWENLMNTEAFF. CDR3 coding DNA: TGCGCCAGCAGCCAAGATAGCTGGGAGAATCTCATGAACACTGAAGCTTTCTTT.

The rearrangement links TRBV7-2 to TRBJ1-1; 8 positions match TRBD1. Germline lookup yields CDR1 SGHTA and CDR2 FQGNSA. V was pared by 5 bases and J by 3 bases, with 5 bases of the junction left unmatched. This CDR3 region has 14 residues. The CDR3 spells CASSPGGFDTEAFF. In DNA, the CDR3 is TGTGCCAGCAGCCCAGGGGGCTTTGACACTGAAGCTTTCTTT.

This chain uses TRBV29-1 with TRBJ1-2, with 7 bases that match TRBD1. The germline CDR1 and CDR2 sequences are SQVTM and ANQGSEA. The trim removed 1 base at V and 8 bases at J, leaving 13 bases unmatched. The CDR3 is 15 residues long. The CDR3 DNA reads TGCAGCGTTGAAGCCACAGGGGCAGGGTTGGGAGGCTACACCTTC. Amino acids: CSVEATGAGLGGYTF.

The chain employs TRBV3-1 (or the pseudogene TRBV3-2) and TRBJ2-2; maybe TRBD1 (6 bases). V was cut by 1 base and J by 5 bases, with 14 bases left in between. Germline V lookup: CDR1 LGHDT, CDR2 YNNKEL (reference sequence). There are 16 residues in the CDR3. This chain's CDR3 is CASSQVGQYRTGELFF. CDR3 nucleotide sequence: TGTGCCAGCAGCCAAGTTGGACAGTATCGAACCGGGGAGCTGTTTTTT.